This TCR beta chain was identified during a study of blood T cell repertoires in COVID-19. At the level of the study: The origin of the acute and convalescent COVID-19 samples was the United States, Italy and Spain.

Produced via immunoSEQ multiplex PCR; TCRdb's table is partial and in-frame only. The sample consists of 200,000 to 300,000 clones, about 86% of them appearing once. With 2 bases clipped from V and 5 bases from J, the junction kept 8 bases outside the gene matches. The CDR3 loop spans 15 amino acids. Germline CDR1 MDHEN, CDR2 SYDVKM. The gene calls are TRBV28 and TRBJ2-7; TRBD2 agrees at 8 bases. Sequences were obtained from peripheral blood. The sequence was collected from a woman aged 80 or over with acute or convalescent COVID-19. The CDR3 loop reads CASSLPYGRAHEQYF. In DNA form, the CDR3 reads TGTGCCAGCAGTTTACCGTACGGGAGGGCCCACGAGCAGTACTTC.